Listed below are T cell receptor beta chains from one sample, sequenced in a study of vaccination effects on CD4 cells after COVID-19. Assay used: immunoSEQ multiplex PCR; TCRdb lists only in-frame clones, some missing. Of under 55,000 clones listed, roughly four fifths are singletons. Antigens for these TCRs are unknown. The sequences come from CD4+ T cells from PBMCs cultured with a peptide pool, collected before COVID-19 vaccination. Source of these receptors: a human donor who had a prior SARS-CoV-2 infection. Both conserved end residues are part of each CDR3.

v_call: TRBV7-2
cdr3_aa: CASSLAPRYNEQFF

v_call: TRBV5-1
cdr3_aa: CASSLATVDYGYTF

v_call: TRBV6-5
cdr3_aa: CASSPGLHYEQYF

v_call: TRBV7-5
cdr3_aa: CAKEGKSSYNEQFF

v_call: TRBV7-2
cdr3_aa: CASSLLAANNSPLHF

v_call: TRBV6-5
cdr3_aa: CASGYSRRSTEAFF

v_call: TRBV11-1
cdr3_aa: CASSRGLNTEAFF

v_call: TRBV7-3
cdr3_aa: CASSLNPRGTDTQYF

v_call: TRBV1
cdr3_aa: CTSSHGGGANTEAFF

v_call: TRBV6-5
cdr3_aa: CASSYDRNTGELFF

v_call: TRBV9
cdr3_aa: CASSVVSQGADEQFF

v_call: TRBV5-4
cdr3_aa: CASSLGQGVLTDTQYF

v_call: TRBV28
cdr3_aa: CASSLLGVSNEKLFF

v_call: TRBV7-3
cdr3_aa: CASSPNAGTSGALLNEQFF

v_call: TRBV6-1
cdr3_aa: CASSERIGADTQYF

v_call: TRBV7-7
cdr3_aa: CASSPMLASHEQFF

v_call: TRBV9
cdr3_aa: CASSVGSQGVNSPLHF

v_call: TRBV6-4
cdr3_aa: CASRTGPGQGASTNEKLFF

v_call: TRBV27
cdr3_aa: CATFPRGGTTDTQYF

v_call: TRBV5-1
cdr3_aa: CASSPDTNTGELFF